The clone carrying this T cell receptor beta chain was detected a few times. Its antigen is unknown. The data belong to a study of identical twins. Study-wide results and caveats: Compared with models, monozygotic twins showed more out-of-frame TCR alpha sharing.

TCRdb redid the calling of the 5' RACE reads with MiXCR, one entry per CDR3 protein. The repertoire holds around 490,000 distinct CDR3 sequences, with around 20% as singletons. This CDR3 has 17 amino acids. CDR1 is LGHDT, CDR2 YNNKEL, per germline (reference sequence). The trim removed 1 base at V and 5 bases at J, leaving 10 bases unmatched. This same sample was also taken into another study, of yellow fever vaccine responses in identical twins.

The chain has TRBV3-1 and TRBJ2-1, with TRBD2 matching 8 bases. The clonotype was recovered from a woman aged 18-29 years in good health. The specimen was CD4+ T cells sorted from blood. The CDR3 coding sequence is TGTGCCAGCAGCCAAGGTCGGGGACTAGTCGGCCACAATGAGCAGTTCTTC. Its protein is CASSQGRGLVGHNEQFF.